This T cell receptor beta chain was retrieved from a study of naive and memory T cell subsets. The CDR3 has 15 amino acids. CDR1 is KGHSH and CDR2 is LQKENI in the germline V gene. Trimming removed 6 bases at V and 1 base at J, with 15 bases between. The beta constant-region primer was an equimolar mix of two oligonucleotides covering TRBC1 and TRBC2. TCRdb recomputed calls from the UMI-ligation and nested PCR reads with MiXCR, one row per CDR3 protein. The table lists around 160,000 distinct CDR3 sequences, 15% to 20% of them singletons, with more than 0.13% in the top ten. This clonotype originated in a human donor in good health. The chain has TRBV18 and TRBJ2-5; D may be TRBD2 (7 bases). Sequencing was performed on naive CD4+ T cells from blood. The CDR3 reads CASSLVAGAQETQYF. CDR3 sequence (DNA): TGTGCCAGCTCCCTCGTGGCGGGGGCCCAAGAGACCCAGTACTTC. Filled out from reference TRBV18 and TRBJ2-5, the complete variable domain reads NAGVMQNPRHLVRRRGQEARLRCSPMKGHSHVYWYRQLPEEGLKFMVYLQKENIIDESGMPKERFSAEFPKEGPSILRIQQVVRGDSAAYFCASSLVAGAQETQYFGPGTRLLVL.